This T cell receptor beta chain was identified in a study of memory CD4+ T cells and cytomegalovirus serostatus. The study, taken as a whole, reports: CD4+ memory repertoires contained about two fifths of the 164 reported CMV TCRbeta sequences. Repertoires predicted CMV serostatus with median bootstrapped AUC of about 0.95.

The sort gate was single viable CD3+CD4+CD8-CD45RO+ cells for memory CD4+ T cells. CD4+ T cells were isolated by positive magnetic selection. As concerns this clone: What it binds is unknown.

The CDR3 is 11 residues long. The V gene lost 7 bases and the J gene lost 5 bases, with 8 bases spanning the gap. Germline CDR1 reads MDHEN; CDR2 reads SYDVKM. Assay used: immunoSEQ multiplex PCR; TCRdb lists only in-frame clones, some missing. The sample has approximately 40,000 clones, around 72% seen once. Sequencing was done on a sample of memory CD4+ T cells from blood. The clonotype comes from an adult in good health and CMV-seronegative. V gene TRBV28 combines with J gene TRBJ1-2, with D possibly TRBD1 on 5 matching bases. CDR3 loop: CASMGGYGYTF. CDR3 nucleotide sequence: TGTGCCAGCATGGGGGGATATGGCTACACCTTC.